This entry features one TCR beta chain sequence. Its antigen is unidentified. The CDR3 runs to 16 residues. The ends lost 4 bases at V and 6 bases at J; junction bases unmatched: 9. CDR1 is LGHNA and CDR2 is YNFKEQ in the germline V gene. About 33,000 T cell genomes (approximately 0.2 ug DNA) went into each sorted-subset replicate. The assay was immunoSEQ multiplex PCR, and TCRdb's table has in-frame clones only and misses some. In the table there are roughly 2.1 million clones, roughly 91% of which are singletons. Only CD45RO-negative cells positively selected for CCR7 counted as naive CD8 cells, so terminally differentiated effector memory CD45RA+ cells were excluded. There were no recent acute infections or vaccinations among the donors, who were healthy HIV-negative adults. The sample comes from a study of shared clonotypes between healthy human individuals. Study-level results: Rarefaction analysis demonstrated incomplete sorted-subset sequencing notwithstanding large depth.

The sequenced sample consisted of naive CD8+ T cells from PBMCs. The rearrangement uses TRBV4-2 and TRBJ2-3, with 11 bases aligning to TRBD2. The receptor's source is a man in his late teens or twenties in good health. Some clones in this sample may be carry-over from other donors' samples. CDR3 DNA: TGTGCCAGCAGCCCAACTAGCGGGAGCCCCGGGGATACGCAGTATTTT. Its translation is CASSPTSGSPGDTQYF.